The clone carrying this TCR beta chain has at least ten counts. What it binds is not known. With duration under 3 months, ophthalmopathy was active: Clinical Activity Score at least 3, NOSPECS at least 4. Clinical symptoms, serum thyroxine, TRAb, thyroid ultrasound and orbital computed tomography established diagnosis. Germline lookup yields CDR1 SGHAT and CDR2 FQNNGV. With 5 bases clipped from V and 12 bases from J, the junction kept 12 bases outside the gene matches. CDR3 size: 14 residues. These data belong to a study of T cells in Graves' hyperthyroidism and ophthalmopathy. Study-level findings and limits: The model identified upcoming ophthalmopathy a median about 7.1 months ahead of onset. Expanded thyroid clonotypes (above 0.001) were mostly also found in blood.

TCR beta CDR3 sequences were amplified from RNA transcripts. Initially, a first-round RT-PCR of the TCR CDR3 employed the HTBI primer set. One entry per CDR3 protein, called by TCRdb with MiXCR from the multiplex PCR reads. Here the sample spans around 600,000 distinct CDR3 sequences, over 12% being singletons. V is TRBV11-2 and J is TRBJ2-1; 8 nucleotides line up with TRBD2. The clonotype comes from a woman aged 18-29 years with Graves' ophthalmopathy. The sample consisted of blood. DNA of the CDR3: TGTGCCAGCAGCGAGACTAGCGCGGAAGGCGGGCAGTTCTTC. Its protein is CASSETSAEGGQFF.